The clone carrying this TCR beta chain was recorded at least ten times. Its cognate antigen is unknown. These data come from a study of CD8 T cells in ankylosing spondylitis. Study results and limitations: Those disease-linked clones were CD8+; they were also relatively rare in peripheral blood. Past studies reported some motif variants in reactive arthritis synovial fluid and blood. Reports say disease-linked clones showed up significantly more in matched ankylosing spondylitis synovial fluid.

TCR beta libraries were made by quantitative 5'-RACE with molecular barcodes. TCRdb called the 5' RACE reads again in MiXCR, with one record for every CDR3 protein. The sample gives 150,000 to 200,000 distinct CDR3 sequences, 11% of which show up once; 25% to 35% is in the top ten. The CDR3 length is 12 residues. Between the trimmed V and J ends, which lost 5 bases and 6 bases, there was a span of 10 bases. The rearrangement links TRBV12-3 or TRBV12-4 to TRBJ1-2; D possibly corresponds to TRBD1 (5 bases). The sequence was collected from a male donor with ankylosing spondylitis or in good health (not recorded which). The specimen sequenced was blood, either unsorted or a sorted T cell fraction (not recorded which). The CDR3 DNA reads as TGTGCCAGCAGTCTTGACAGCCATGGCTACACCTTC. It is translated as CASSLDSHGYTF.